This T cell receptor beta chain is drawn from a study of T-cell reconstitution after alpha-beta-depleted transplantation in children. Remarks on this clonotype: Antigen: not known.

Study outcomes and limitations: Reported findings indicate that, about two months after transplant, alpha-beta T cells came from several hundred expanded clones, which were derived from non-depleted graft cells. Some patients owed their high day-60 TCRbeta diversity to surviving recipient T cells and thymic progenitors. Fresh T-cell production supplied most of the T-cell counts and diversity seen one year after transplant.

Library preparation (for TCRbeta) was performed with unique molecular identifiers. TCRdb processed the PCR reads anew with MiXCR; each CDR3 protein has one entry. The data contain 600,000 or so distinct CDR3 sequences, 20% to 25% of them seen just once; the ten biggest clones take up roughly 13%. The TCR comes from a boy in the first two years of life who had a stem cell transplant for acute myeloid leukemia, so the T cells may come from the graft donor. Specimen: PBMCs, mostly from graft donor cells, collected 360 days after TCRalphabeta/CD19-depleted stem cell transplant.

The CDR3 region has the DNA TGTGCCTGGACTAGCGGATACGAGCAGTACTTC. This gives the protein CAWTSGYEQYF. V and J are TRBV30 and TRBJ2-7; TRBD2 matches 7 bases. With V trimmed by 4 bases and J by 4 bases, 1 base remained unmatched. The germline V gene encodes CDR1 GTSNPN and CDR2 SVGIG (reference sequence). The CDR3 extends over 11 amino acids.